This TCR beta chain was sequenced in a study of T cell changes during pregnancy in multiple sclerosis. Trimming took 4 bases from V and 1 from J, leaving 11 bases between them. Germline CDR1 and CDR2: SGHNT and YYREEE (reference sequence). CDR3 length equals 14 residues. This clone was seen more than once but under ten times. Using immunoSEQ multiplex PCR, the repertoire was profiled, and TCRdb retains in-frame clones only, with some absent. The table records just under 65,000 clones, about nine tenths of them present only once. The V call is TRBV5-4, the J call TRBJ1-1; D is ambiguous. This sample comprised peripheral blood, obtained in the second trimester of pregnancy. The receptor comes from a female donor in good health, enrolled as a control in a pregnancy study. The CDR3 loop reads CASSKLSRNTEAFF. The DNA of the CDR3 is TGTGCCAGCAGCAAACTCTCGAGGAACACTGAAGCTTTCTTT.